This T cell receptor beta chain was profiled in a study of cytomegalovirus exposure and HLA in healthy donors. Primers included in the PCR were 60 Vbeta and 13 Jbeta primers. Produced via immunoSEQ multiplex PCR; TCRdb's table is partial and in-frame only. Here the sample spans some 130,000 clones, roughly three quarters being singletons. In its sample, this clone was seen a few times. The CDR3 runs 14 residues. With 6 bases clipped from V and 4 bases from J, the junction kept 7 bases outside the gene matches. The germline CDR1 and CDR2 sequences are MNHEY and SMNVEV (reference sequence). The sequencing sample was made of PBMCs. The TCR originated in a man between 25 and 39 years old in good health and CMV-seronegative. The chain employs TRBV27 and TRBJ2-5; 8 bases map to TRBD2. CDR3: CASRMLAGGETQYF. CDR3 nucleotide sequence: TGTGCCAGCAGAATGTTGGCGGGGGGAGAGACCCAGTACTTC.